This is a list of T cell receptor beta chains from one sample in a study of vaccination effects on CD4 cells after COVID-19. No cognate antigen is known for these TCRs. Assay: immunoSEQ multiplex PCR; the TCRdb copy retains only in-frame clones and omits some. The profile shows around 30,000 clones, approximately 60% of them singletons. The sample was CD4+ T cells from PBMCs cultured without peptide, taken before COVID-19 vaccination. The receptor set was obtained from a human donor who received a COVID-19 vaccine. CDR3s include the opening cysteine and the closing phenylalanine or tryptophan. A D gene is named only where the DNA matches it firmly. Rows may omit the clone size; those that give it use once, few, many or a size class.

j_gene: TRBJ1-2; len: 14; d_gene: .; abundance: .; v_gene: TRBV27; CDR3aa: CASSLSYANYGYTF; CDR3nt: TGTGCCAGCAGTTTATCGTACGCAAACTATGGCTACACCTTC
j_gene: TRBJ1-2; len: 13; d_gene: TRBD1; abundance: few; v_gene: TRBV6-5; CDR3aa: CASSSDRGTGYTF; CDR3nt: TGTGCCAGCTCTTCGGACAGGGGGACGGGCTACACCTTC
j_gene: TRBJ2-3; len: 16; d_gene: .; abundance: .; v_gene: TRBV29-1; CDR3aa: CSVRAPRVGDTDTQYF; CDR3nt: TGCAGCGTTCGCGCCCCGAGGGTCGGGGACACAGATACGCAGTATTTT
j_gene: TRBJ1-3; len: 14; d_gene: TRBD1; abundance: .; v_gene: TRBV19; CDR3aa: CASSARTGENTIYF; CDR3nt: TGTGCCAGTAGTGCCCGGACAGGGGAAAACACCATATATTTT
j_gene: TRBJ1-1; len: 12; d_gene: .; abundance: once; v_gene: TRBV10-3; CDR3aa: CAIRGRGTEAFF; CDR3nt: TGTGCCATAAGGGGGAGAGGGACTGAAGCTTTCTTT
j_gene: TRBJ1-2; len: 14; d_gene: TRBD1; abundance: few; v_gene: TRBV3-1/TRBV3-2; CDR3aa: CASSQDTGGYGYTF; CDR3nt: TGTGCCAGCAGCCAGGATACAGGGGGCTATGGCTACACCTTC
j_gene: TRBJ1-5; len: 14; d_gene: TRBD1; abundance: .; v_gene: TRBV19; CDR3aa: CASSMGDRNQPQHF; CDR3nt: TGTGCCAGTAGTATGGGGGACAGAAATCAGCCCCAGCATTTT
j_gene: TRBJ2-5; len: 15; d_gene: .; abundance: few; v_gene: TRBV19; CDR3aa: CASKEAGGSRETQYF; CDR3nt: TGTGCCAGTAAGGAGGCAGGGGGGAGCAGGGAGACCCAGTACTTC
j_gene: TRBJ2-5; len: 17; d_gene: .; abundance: medium-sized; v_gene: TRBV12-2; CDR3aa: CASRSQCPAGGGETQYF; CDR3nt: TGTGCAAGTCGCTCTCAATGCCCAGCGGGAGGGGGGGAGACCCAGTACTTC
j_gene: TRBJ2-5; len: 12; d_gene: .; abundance: .; v_gene: TRBV5-1; CDR3aa: CASSLGEETQYF; CDR3nt: TGCGCCAGCAGCTTGGGGGAAGAGACCCAGTACTTC
j_gene: TRBJ2-3; len: 15; d_gene: .; abundance: few; v_gene: TRBV14; CDR3aa: CASSQEGWGGDTQYF; CDR3nt: TGTGCCAGCAGCCAAGAAGGGTGGGGCGGAGATACGCAGTATTTT
j_gene: TRBJ2-2; len: 15; d_gene: TRBD2; abundance: medium-sized; v_gene: TRBV6-1; CDR3aa: CASSELAGNTGELFF; CDR3nt: TGTGCCAGCAGTGAACTAGCGGGGAACACCGGGGAGCTGTTTTTT
j_gene: TRBJ2-1; len: 16; d_gene: .; abundance: .; v_gene: TRBV6-4; CDR3aa: CASSDTSGVGYNEQFF; CDR3nt: TGTGCCAGCAGTGACACTTCGGGGGTAGGCTACAATGAGCAGTTCTTC
j_gene: TRBJ1-2; len: 14; d_gene: .; abundance: .; v_gene: TRBV18; CDR3aa: CASSPPSRSYGYTF; CDR3nt: TGTGCCAGCTCACCACCTTCACGGTCCTATGGCTACACCTTC
j_gene: TRBJ2-6; len: 16; d_gene: .; abundance: .; v_gene: TRBV25-1; CDR3aa: CASSVNWGAGANVLTF; CDR3nt: TGTGCCAGCAGTGTGAATTGGGGCGCTGGGGCCAACGTCCTGACTTTC